This is a list of T cell receptor beta chains from one sample in a study of response to subunit inactivated influenza vaccine. A single record per CDR3 protein comes from TCRdb applying MiXCR to the RT-PCR reads. The table records 550,000 to 800,000 distinct CDR3 sequences, around a sixth of them present only once. The input for sequencing was PBMCs from blood, taken about 11 days after vaccination. The receptors come from a man aged 50-60 years who received an inactivated influenza vaccine. CDR3s include the opening cysteine and the closing phenylalanine or tryptophan. A D gene is named only where the DNA matches it firmly. Only part of the rows carry a size: once, few, many, or a class if the clone is expanded.

V gene	clone size	D gene	J gene	CDR3 DNA	CDR3 protein
TRBV13	.	TRBD2	TRBJ2-5	TGTGCCAGCAGCCCAGGGACTAGCGGGTCCCTAGGTGTGTACTTC	CASSPGTSGSLGVYF
TRBV7-2	few	.	TRBJ2-5	TGTGCCAGCAGCTTAGCGGTCAACCTTCAAGAGACCCAGTACTTC	CASSLAVNLQETQYF
TRBV7-9	few	.	TRBJ2-7	TGTGCCAGCAGCTTAAGAGAGGGAGTATCAGCGTACGAGCAGTACTTC	CASSLREGVSAYEQYF
TRBV10-2	few	.	TRBJ2-2	TGCGCCAGCATGGTTGGGGTTGCGAACACCGGGGAGCTGTTTTTT	CASMVGVANTGELFF
TRBV12-3/TRBV12-4	.	TRBD1	TRBJ1-6	TGTGCCAGCAGTTCCGGGACAGCGTATCTACCCCTCCACTTT	CASSSGTAYLPLHF
TRBV5-1	.	.	TRBJ2-1	TGCGCCAGCAGCTCGGACCCGAGTTCCTACAATGAGCAGTTCTTC	CASSSDPSSYNEQFF
TRBV9	.	.	TRBJ2-1	TGTGCCAGCAGCGTCTCAGGCCAAGCCGAGCAGTTCTTC	CASSVSGQAEQFF
TRBV10-3	.	TRBD2	TRBJ2-7	TGTGCCATCAGTGAATTAGCGGGAGAATACGAGCAGTACTTC	CAISELAGEYEQYF
TRBV5-4	.	.	TRBJ2-5	TGTGCCAGCAGCTTGGAGGCAAATCGTCCGGAGACCCAGTACTTC	CASSLEANRPETQYF
TRBV6-5	few	TRBD2	TRBJ2-3	TGTGCCAGCAGTTACATTGTTAGCGGGAGGTCAGATACGCAGTATTTT	CASSYIVSGRSDTQYF
TRBV27	few	TRBD2	TRBJ2-7	TGTGCCAGCAGTTCCAAGACCGGGACTAGCGGAGCTTACGAGCAGTACTTC	CASSSKTGTSGAYEQYF
TRBV4-2	.	TRBD1	TRBJ2-7	TGTGCCAGCAGCCAAGCGTTTGCGGGGACAGGGGGCATGTTTACCCTGGGCGAGCAGTACTTC	CASSQAFAGTGGMFTLGEQYF
TRBV3-1	.	TRBD2	TRBJ2-5	TGTGCCAGCAGCCCAGCGGGAGGATCAGAGACCCAGTACTTC	CASSPAGGSETQYF
TRBV7-9	many	.	TRBJ1-1	TGTGCCAGCAGCTCCCTGAGGGGAAACACTGAAGCTTTCTTT	CASSSLRGNTEAFF
TRBV20-1	.	.	TRBJ1-5	TGCAGTGCTAGAGAGGAAGTTACAGGGAGAACCCAGCATTTT	CSAREEVTGRTQHF
TRBV14	few	.	TRBJ2-1	TGTGCCAGCAGCCAAAAGTGGGCCCCCTACAATGAGCAGTTCTTC	CASSQKWAPYNEQFF
TRBV19	few	TRBD2	TRBJ2-7	TGTGCCAGTAGTACAATAGCGGGGGCTTCCTACGAGCAGTACTTC	CASSTIAGASYEQYF
TRBV28	.	TRBD2	TRBJ2-3	TGTGCCAGCAGTTCCGTCCTCCTAGCGGGGGCTACAGATACGCAGTATTTT	CASSSVLLAGATDTQYF
TRBV15	.	.	TRBJ1-4	TGTGCCACCAGCACCTCCAGGGCTGGGGAAAAACTGTTTTTT	CATSTSRAGEKLFF
TRBV12-3/TRBV12-4	.	TRBD2	TRBJ2-1	TGTGCCAGCAGTTTAGGACTAGCACCCCTTCGGGAGTTCTTC	CASSLGLAPLREFF
TRBV24-1	many	TRBD2	TRBJ2-1	TGTGCCACCAGTGATCTAGGGACTGGGGGGGATGAGCAGTTCTTC	CATSDLGTGGDEQFF
TRBV5-6	few	.	TRBJ1-2	TGTGCCAGCAGTCTCACAGGCACTACTAACTATGGCTACACCTTC	CASSLTGTTNYGYTF
TRBV2	few	TRBD2	TRBJ2-1	TGTGCCAGCAGTGAAGAAGGCGGGGGGGCTTTTGGTGAGCAGTTCTTC	CASSEEGGGAFGEQFF
TRBV3-1	few	.	TRBJ2-2	TGTGCCAGCAGCCAGCAAGCTGAGTACGGGGAGCTGTTTTTT	CASSQQAEYGELFF
TRBV6-2/TRBV6-3	few	.	TRBJ2-7	TGTGCCAGCAGTTACCTAACCTACGAGCAGTACTTC	CASSYLTYEQYF
TRBV5-1	few	.	TRBJ2-7	TGCGCCAGCAGCTTGGTCTCGGGCCAGGTCTACGAGCAGTACTTC	CASSLVSGQVYEQYF
TRBV4-1	.	.	TRBJ2-5	TGCGCCAGCAGCCATCACGGGCGACAAGAGACCCAGTACTTC	CASSHHGRQETQYF
TRBV7-9	.	.	TRBJ2-3	TGTGCCAGCACGACAGATACGCAGTATTTT	CASTTDTQYF
TRBV20-1	.	.	TRBJ2-3	TGCAGTGCCCAGCCTCCCGGAGGCGGCACAGATACGCAGTATTTT	CSAQPPGGGTDTQYF
TRBV11-1	.	.	TRBJ1-2	TGTGCCAGCAGCCCGGATCCTTCCTATGGCTACACCTTC	CASSPDPSYGYTF
TRBV27	many	.	TRBJ2-1	TGTGCCAGCAGTCCAAAGTATTGGGGCAGACCGGACTACAATGAGCAGTTCTTC	CASSPKYWGRPDYNEQFF
TRBV6-2/TRBV6-3	many	.	TRBJ1-5	TGTGCCAGTAGGGACGGGGGCAATCAGCCCCAGCATTTT	CASRDGGNQPQHF
TRBV29-1	many	TRBD2	TRBJ2-1	TGCAGCGCCACACTAGCGGGAGTGTACAATGAGCAGTTCTTC	CSATLAGVYNEQFF
TRBV5-6	.	.	TRBJ2-2	TGTGCCAGCTCCAGCTTGATTAAATCGGTCACCGGGGAGCTGTTTTTT	CASSSLIKSVTGELFF
TRBV5-6	few	TRBD1	TRBJ2-7	TGTGCCAGCAGCTTGGGGCCCGAGACAGGGTTGCACTACGAGCAGTACTTC	CASSLGPETGLHYEQYF
TRBV5-1	.	TRBD1	TRBJ2-7	TGCGCCAGCAGCGCGCTGGTGACAGGGGACGAGCAGTACTTC	CASSALVTGDEQYF
TRBV5-1	.	TRBD2	TRBJ2-1	TGCGCCAGCAGCAGACCACTAGCGGGAGGGCCTAATGAGCAGTTCTTC	CASSRPLAGGPNEQFF
TRBV7-2	.	TRBD1	TRBJ1-4	TGTGCCAGCAGCTTAGGACAGGGGGATGAAAAACTGTTTTTT	CASSLGQGDEKLFF
TRBV3-1	.	.	TRBJ1-6	TGTGCCAGCAGCCAGCAGACAGGAGGCTATAATTCACCCCTCCACTTT	CASSQQTGGYNSPLHF
TRBV5-6	few	.	TRBJ2-7	TGTGCCAGCAGCTTGGGTACAGACAGCTCCTACGAGCAGTACTTC	CASSLGTDSSYEQYF
TRBV12-3/TRBV12-4	many	.	TRBJ1-5	TGTGCCAGCAGTCACACGAAGGGCGGCAATCAGCCCCAGCATTTT	CASSHTKGGNQPQHF
TRBV7-9	many	TRBD1	TRBJ2-7	TGTGCCAGCAGCTTAGCGGGACAGGGAACATACGAGCAGTACTTC	CASSLAGQGTYEQYF
TRBV7-8	few	TRBD2	TRBJ2-1	TGTGCCAGCAGCTTAGCCAGTCTTATGGGACTAGCGGGGGGCAATGAGCAGTTCTTC	CASSLASLMGLAGGNEQFF
TRBV18	.	TRBD1	TRBJ2-3	TGTGCCAGCTCACCATCCGGGACAGACACAGATACGCAGTATTTT	CASSPSGTDTDTQYF
TRBV4-1	.	.	TRBJ2-7	TGCGCCAGCAGCCAAGCCCCCGGGAGAGGGGGCAGCTCCTACGAGCAGTACTTC	CASSQAPGRGGSSYEQYF
TRBV5-5	few	.	TRBJ2-7	TGTGCCAGCAGCTTGGGGGGCGAATCCTACGAGCAGTACTTC	CASSLGGESYEQYF
TRBV2	few	.	TRBJ1-3	TGTGCCAGCAGTGACCCTGGGTTCTCTGGAAACACCATATATTTT	CASSDPGFSGNTIYF
TRBV5-1	few	.	TRBJ2-1	TGCGCCAGCAGCGCCGGGACTCGAACTAACAATGAGCAGTTCTTC	CASSAGTRTNNEQFF
TRBV20-1	.	TRBD1	TRBJ1-2	TGCAGTGCTAGAGGCGGGACAGGGGACGGGGGCTACACCTTC	CSARGGTGDGGYTF
TRBV12-3/TRBV12-4	few	.	TRBJ2-7	TGTGCCAGCACCGTAGGAGGTGCGTCCGAGCAGTACTTC	CASTVGGASEQYF
TRBV7-9	few	.	TRBJ1-1	TGTGCCAGCAACTCAGGGGCCGACACTGAAGCTTTCTTT	CASNSGADTEAFF
TRBV7-6	many	.	TRBJ2-1	TGTGCCAGCAGCTTAGGGTTAGGGCCAAATGAGCAGTTCTTC	CASSLGLGPNEQFF